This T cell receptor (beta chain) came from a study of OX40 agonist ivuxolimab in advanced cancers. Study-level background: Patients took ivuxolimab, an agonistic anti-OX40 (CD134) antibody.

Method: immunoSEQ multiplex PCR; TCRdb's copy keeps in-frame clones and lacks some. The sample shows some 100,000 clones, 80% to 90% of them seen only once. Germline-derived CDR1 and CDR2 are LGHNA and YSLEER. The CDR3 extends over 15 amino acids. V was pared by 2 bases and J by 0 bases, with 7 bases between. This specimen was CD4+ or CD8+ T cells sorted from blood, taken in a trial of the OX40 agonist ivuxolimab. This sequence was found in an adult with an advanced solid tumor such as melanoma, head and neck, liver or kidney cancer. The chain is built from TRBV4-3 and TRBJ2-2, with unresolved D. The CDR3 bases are TGCGCCAGCAGCCAACAACATTCGAACACCGGGGAGCTGTTTTTT. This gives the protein CASSQQHSNTGELFF.